This T cell receptor beta chain was sequenced in a study of T cell responses to AZD1222 COVID-19 vaccine. Regarding the study as a whole: Repertoires in all cases were sampled only once the peak T cell response had passed. Two AZD1222 administrations were followed by greater Spike-specific TCR breadth and depth.

The germline V gene has CDR1 SGDLS and CDR2 YYNGEE. CDR3 size: 21 residues. Trimming removed 3 bases from V and 1 base from J; junction bases left unmatched: 20. Notes on this clone: No antigen is known for it.

Using immunoSEQ multiplex PCR, the repertoire was profiled, and TCRdb retains in-frame clones only, with some absent. This table holds about 83,000 clones, around 87% found once. The genes are TRBV9 and TRBJ2-3, with 10 bases aligning to TRBD2. The material sequenced was peripheral blood, taken on day 0 of MenACWY control vaccination. This clonotype was sampled from an adult in good health. In DNA form, the CDR3 reads TGTGCCAGCAGCGAGCCCAAGGGCAGGGGTATAGCGGGAGGTGGCACAGATACGCAGTATTTT. Encoded protein: CASSEPKGRGIAGGGTDTQYF.